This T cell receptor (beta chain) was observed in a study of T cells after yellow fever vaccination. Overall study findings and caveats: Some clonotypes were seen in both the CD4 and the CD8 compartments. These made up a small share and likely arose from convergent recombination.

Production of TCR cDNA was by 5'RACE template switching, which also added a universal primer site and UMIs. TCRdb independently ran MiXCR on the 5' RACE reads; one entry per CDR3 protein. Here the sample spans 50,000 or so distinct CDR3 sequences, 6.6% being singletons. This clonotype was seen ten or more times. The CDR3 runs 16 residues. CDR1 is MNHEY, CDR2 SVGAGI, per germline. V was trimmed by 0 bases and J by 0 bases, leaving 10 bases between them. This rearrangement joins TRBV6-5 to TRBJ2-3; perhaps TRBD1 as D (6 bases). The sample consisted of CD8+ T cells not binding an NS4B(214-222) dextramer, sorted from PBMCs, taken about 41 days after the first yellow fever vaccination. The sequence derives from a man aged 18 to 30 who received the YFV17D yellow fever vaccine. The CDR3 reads CASSYSSTGSTDTQYF. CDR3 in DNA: TGTGCCAGCAGTTACTCGTCAACAGGGAGCACAGATACGCAGTATTTT.